This T cell receptor (beta chain) was sequenced in a study of PD-1 blockade in classical Hodgkin lymphoma. Time point of the sample: cycle 4 day 1 (C4D1), after more than five weeks of nivolumab. No patient escaped relapse after autologous stem cell transplantation, and brentuximab vedotin exposure varied. The data were produced by immunoSEQ multiplex PCR, yet TCRdb's version contains in-frame clones alone and is incomplete. The sample carries tens of thousands of clones, roughly three quarters recorded once. The sample holds one count of this clone. The V and J ends lost 0 bases and 0 bases respectively, with 19 bases between them. The length of the CDR3 is 18 residues.

The specimen was peripheral blood mononuclear cells (PBMCs), collected before the fourth cycle of nivolumab. J is TRBJ2-7 and V is TRBV5-3; the D gene is possibly TRBD2 (6 bases). TRBV5-3 is an ORF for which the function is uncertain. This TCR came from a human donor with classical Hodgkin lymphoma. CDR3 sequence (DNA): TGTGCCAGAAGCTTGGATTTGGATTTGTTAGCGGCCTCCTACGAGCAGTACTTC. Translating it yields CARSLDLDLLAASYEQYF.